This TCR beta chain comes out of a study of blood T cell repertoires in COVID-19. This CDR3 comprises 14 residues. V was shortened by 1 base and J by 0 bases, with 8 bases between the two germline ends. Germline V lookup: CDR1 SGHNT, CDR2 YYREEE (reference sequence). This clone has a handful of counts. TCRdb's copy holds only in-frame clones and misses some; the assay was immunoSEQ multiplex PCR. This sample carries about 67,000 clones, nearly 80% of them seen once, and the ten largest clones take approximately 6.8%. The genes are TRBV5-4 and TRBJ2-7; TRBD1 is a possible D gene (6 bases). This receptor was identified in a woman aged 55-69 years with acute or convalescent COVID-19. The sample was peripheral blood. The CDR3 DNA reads TGTGCCAGCAGCTTGATGGGACACTCCTACGAGCAGTACTTC. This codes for CASSLMGHSYEQYF. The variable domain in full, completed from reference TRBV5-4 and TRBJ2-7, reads ETGVTQSPTHLIKTRGQQVTLRCSSQSGHNTVSWYQQALGQGPQFIFQYYREEENGRGNFPPRFSGLQFPNYSSELNVNALELDDSALYLCASSLMGHSYEQYFGPGTRLTVT.